The clone carrying this T cell receptor beta chain was detected many times. The antigen remains undetermined. Trimming stripped 3 bases from V and 0 bases from J, with 5 bases between. CDR3 length: 12 residues. Per the germline V gene, CDR1 is SQVTM and CDR2 is ANQGSEA. This sample stems from a study of human T cells and chemical hapten exposure. Notes on the study in general: Sensitizing to DPC left TCRs with a frequency above 1 in 1000 unaltered.

The time point denotes: patch test 2, 6 weeks after DPC sensitization. Treatment: therapeutic diphenylcyclopropenone sensitization with weekly scalp DPC. The authors' total RNA extraction used unfractionated whole blood. MiXCR was run by TCRdb on the RACE reads, yielding one entry per CDR3 protein. The table includes about 110,000 distinct CDR3 sequences, 9.2% detected once. Sample: whole blood, taken in connection with sensitization to the hapten diphenylcyclopropenone (DPC). V and J are TRBV29-1 and TRBJ1-2; D is unresolved. The source is a woman aged 40-49 years with alopecia areata. Some clones in this sample may be carry-over from other donors' samples. The CDR3, as DNA: TGCAGCGTTGAGGCCTCTAACTATGGCTACACCTTC. Translation: CSVEASNYGYTF.